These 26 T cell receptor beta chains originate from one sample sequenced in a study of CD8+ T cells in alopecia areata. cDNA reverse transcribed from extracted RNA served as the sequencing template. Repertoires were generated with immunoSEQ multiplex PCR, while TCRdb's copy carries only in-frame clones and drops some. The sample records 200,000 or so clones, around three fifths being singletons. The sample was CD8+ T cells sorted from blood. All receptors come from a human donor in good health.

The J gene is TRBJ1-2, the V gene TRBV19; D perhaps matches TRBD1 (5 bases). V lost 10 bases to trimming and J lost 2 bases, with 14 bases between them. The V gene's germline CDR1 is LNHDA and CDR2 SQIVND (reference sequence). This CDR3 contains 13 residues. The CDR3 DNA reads TGTGCCACCCTCGGGGCCGCAAACTATGGCTACACCTTC. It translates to CATLGAANYGYTF.

The CDR3 region has the DNA TGCAGCGTTGAAGATCCCGGGAGAAACTATGGCTACACCTTC. Translation gives CSVEDPGRNYGYTF. This rearrangement joins TRBV29-1 to TRBJ1-2; D remains ambiguous. Trimming removed 0 bases from V and 2 bases from J, with 10 bases in between. CDR3 length: 14 residues. CDR1 is SQVTM, CDR2 ANQGSEA, per germline.

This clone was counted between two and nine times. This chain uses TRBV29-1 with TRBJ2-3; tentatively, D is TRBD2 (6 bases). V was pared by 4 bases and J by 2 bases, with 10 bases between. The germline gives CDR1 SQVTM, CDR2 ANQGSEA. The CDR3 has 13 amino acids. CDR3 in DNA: TGCAGCGTTGGCGGGATAAACACAGATACGCAGTATTTT. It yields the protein CSVGGINTDTQYF.

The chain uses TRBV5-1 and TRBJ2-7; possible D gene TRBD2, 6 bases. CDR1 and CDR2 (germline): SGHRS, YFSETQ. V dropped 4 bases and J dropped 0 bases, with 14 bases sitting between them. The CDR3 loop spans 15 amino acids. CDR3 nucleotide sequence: TGCGCCAGCAGCAGGGACTCCGGACCCTCCTACGAGCAGTACTTC. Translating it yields CASSRDSGPSYEQYF.

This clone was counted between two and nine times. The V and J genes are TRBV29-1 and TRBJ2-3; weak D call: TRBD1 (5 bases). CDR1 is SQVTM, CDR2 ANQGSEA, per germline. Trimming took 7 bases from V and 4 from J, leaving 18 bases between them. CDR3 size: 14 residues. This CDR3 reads CSGYSGPRADTQYF. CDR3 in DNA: TGCAGCGGATATTCCGGGCCCAGGGCAGATACGCAGTATTTT.

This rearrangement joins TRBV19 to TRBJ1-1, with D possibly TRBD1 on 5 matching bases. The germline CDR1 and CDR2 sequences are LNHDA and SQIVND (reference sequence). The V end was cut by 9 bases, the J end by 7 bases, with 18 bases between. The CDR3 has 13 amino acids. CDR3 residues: CASWDGGPNEAFF. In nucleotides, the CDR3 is TGTGCCAGCTGGGACGGCGGACCCAATGAAGCTTTCTTT.

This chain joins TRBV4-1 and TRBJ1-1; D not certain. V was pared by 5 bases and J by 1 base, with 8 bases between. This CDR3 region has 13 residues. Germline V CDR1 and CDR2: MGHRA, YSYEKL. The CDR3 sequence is CASSVSRNTEAFF. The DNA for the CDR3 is TGCGCCAGCAGCGTCAGCAGGAACACTGAAGCTTTCTTT.

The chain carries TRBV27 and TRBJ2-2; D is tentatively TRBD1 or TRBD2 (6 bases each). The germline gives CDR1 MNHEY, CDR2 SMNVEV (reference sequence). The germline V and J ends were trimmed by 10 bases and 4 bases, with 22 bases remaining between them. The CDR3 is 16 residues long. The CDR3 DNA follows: TGTGCCACCCAACTGGTCGGGGGCGCGGGCACCGGGGAGCTGTTTTTT. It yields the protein CATQLVGGAGTGELFF.

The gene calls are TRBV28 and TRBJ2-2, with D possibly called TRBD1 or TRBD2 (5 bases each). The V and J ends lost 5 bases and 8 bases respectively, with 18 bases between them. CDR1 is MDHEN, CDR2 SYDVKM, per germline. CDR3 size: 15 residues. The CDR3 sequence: CASSPLGPSGGELFF. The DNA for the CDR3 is TGTGCCAGCAGTCCCCTGGGACCTTCGGGAGGGGAGCTGTTTTTT.

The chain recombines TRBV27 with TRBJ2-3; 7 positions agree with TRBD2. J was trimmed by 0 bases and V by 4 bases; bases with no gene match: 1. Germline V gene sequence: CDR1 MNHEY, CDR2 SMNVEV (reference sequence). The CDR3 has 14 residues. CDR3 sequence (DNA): TGTGCCAGCAGTTCGGGACTAAGCACAGATACGCAGTATTTT. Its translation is CASSSGLSTDTQYF.

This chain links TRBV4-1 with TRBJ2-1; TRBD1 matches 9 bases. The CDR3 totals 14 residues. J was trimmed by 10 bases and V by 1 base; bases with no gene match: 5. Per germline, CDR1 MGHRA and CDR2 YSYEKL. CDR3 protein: CASSQVTGGKEQFF. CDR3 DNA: TGCGCCAGCAGCCAAGTTACAGGGGGCAAGGAGCAGTTCTTC.

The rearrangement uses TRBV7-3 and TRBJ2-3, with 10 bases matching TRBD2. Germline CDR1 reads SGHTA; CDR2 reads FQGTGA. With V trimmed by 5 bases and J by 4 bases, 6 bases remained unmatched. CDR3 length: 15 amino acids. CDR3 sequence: CASSLSGGAADTQYF. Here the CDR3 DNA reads TGTGCCAGCAGCCTCAGCGGGGGGGCCGCAGATACGCAGTATTTT. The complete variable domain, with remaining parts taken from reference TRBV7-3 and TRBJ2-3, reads GAGVSQTPSNKVTEKGKYVELRCDPISGHTALYWYRQSLGQGPEFLIYFQGTGAADDSGLPNDRFFAVRPEGSVSTLKIQRTERGDSAVYLCASSLSGGAADTQYFGPGTRLTVL.

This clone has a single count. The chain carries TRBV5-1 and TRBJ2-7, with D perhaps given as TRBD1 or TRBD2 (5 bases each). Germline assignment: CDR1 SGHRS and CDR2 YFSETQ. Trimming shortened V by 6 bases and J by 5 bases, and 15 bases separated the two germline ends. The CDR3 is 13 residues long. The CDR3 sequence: CASTARGANEQYF. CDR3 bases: TGCGCCAGCACGGCCCGGGGCGCGAACGAGCAGTACTTC. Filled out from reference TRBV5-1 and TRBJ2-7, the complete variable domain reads KAGVTQTPRYLIKTRGQQVTLSCSPISGHRSVSWYQQTPGQGLQFLFEYFSETQRNKGNFPGRFSGRQFSNSRSEMNVSTLELGDSALYLCASTARGANEQYFGPGTRLTVT.

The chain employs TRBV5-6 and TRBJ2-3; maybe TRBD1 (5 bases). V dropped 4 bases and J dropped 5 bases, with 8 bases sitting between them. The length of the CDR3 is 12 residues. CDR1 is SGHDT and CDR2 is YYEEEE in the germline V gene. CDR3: CASSPQGDTQYF. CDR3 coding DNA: TGTGCCAGCAGCCCCCAGGGAGATACGCAGTATTTT. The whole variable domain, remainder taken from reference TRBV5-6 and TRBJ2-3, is DAGVTQSPTHLIKTRGQQVTLRCSPKSGHDTVSWYQQALGQGPQFIFQYYEEEERQRGNFPDRFSGHQFPNYSSELNVNALLLGDSALYLCASSPQGDTQYFGPGTRLTVL.

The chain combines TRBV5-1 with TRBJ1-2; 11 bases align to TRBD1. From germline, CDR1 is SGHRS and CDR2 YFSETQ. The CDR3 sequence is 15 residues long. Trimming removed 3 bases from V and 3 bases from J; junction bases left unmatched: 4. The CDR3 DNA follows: TGCGCCAGCAGCTCGCCGGGACAGGGGGACTATGGCTACACCTTC. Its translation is CASSSPGQGDYGYTF.

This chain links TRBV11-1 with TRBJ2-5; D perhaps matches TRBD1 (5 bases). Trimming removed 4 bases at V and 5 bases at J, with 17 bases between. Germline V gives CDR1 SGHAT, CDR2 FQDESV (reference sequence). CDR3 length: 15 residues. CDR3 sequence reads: CASSSRVARAETQYF. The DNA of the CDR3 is TGTGCCAGCAGCTCCAGGGTGGCTCGCGCGGAGACCCAGTACTTC.

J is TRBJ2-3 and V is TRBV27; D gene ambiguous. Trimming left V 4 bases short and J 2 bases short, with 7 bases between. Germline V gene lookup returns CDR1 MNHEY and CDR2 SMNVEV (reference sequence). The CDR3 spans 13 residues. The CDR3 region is CASSSIATDTQYF. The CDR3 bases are TGTGCCAGCAGTTCCATAGCCACAGATACGCAGTATTTT.

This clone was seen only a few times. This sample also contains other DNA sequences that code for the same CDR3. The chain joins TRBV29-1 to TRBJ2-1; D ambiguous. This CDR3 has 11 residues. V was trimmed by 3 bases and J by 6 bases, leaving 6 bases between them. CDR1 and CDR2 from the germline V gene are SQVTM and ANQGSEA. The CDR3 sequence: CSVDGGNEQFF. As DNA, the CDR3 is TGCAGCGTTGATGGCGGCAATGAGCAGTTCTTC.

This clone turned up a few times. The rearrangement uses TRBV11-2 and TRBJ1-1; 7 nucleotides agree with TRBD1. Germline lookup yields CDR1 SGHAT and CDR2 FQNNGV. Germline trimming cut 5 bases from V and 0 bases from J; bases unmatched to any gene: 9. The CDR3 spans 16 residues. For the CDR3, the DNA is TGTGCCAGCAGCCTGGACGGGACAGCCATGAACACTGAAGCTTTCTTT. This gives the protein CASSLDGTAMNTEAFF.

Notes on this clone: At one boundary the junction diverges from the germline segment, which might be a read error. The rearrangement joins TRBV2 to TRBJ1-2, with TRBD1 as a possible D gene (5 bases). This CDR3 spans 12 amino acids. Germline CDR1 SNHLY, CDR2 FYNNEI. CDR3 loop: CASSDMPGGGRF. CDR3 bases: TGTGCCAGCAGTGACATGCCCGGGGGAGGACGCTTC.

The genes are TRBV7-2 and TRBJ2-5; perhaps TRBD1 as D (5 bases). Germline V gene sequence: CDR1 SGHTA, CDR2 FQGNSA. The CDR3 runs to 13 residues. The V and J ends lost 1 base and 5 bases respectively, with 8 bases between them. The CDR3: CASSLEGRETQYF. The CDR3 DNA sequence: TGTGCCAGCAGCTTAGAGGGGCGGGAGACCCAGTACTTC.

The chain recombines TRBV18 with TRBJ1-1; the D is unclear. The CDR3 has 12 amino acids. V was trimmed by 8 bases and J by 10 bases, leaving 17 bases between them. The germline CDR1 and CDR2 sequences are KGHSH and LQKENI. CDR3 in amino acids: CASRGEGEGAFF. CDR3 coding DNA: TGTGCCAGCCGCGGTGAGGGCGAGGGAGCTTTCTTT.

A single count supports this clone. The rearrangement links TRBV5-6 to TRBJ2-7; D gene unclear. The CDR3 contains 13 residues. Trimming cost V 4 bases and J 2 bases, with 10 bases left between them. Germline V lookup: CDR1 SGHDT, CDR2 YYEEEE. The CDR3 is CASSPANAYEQYF. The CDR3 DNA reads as TGTGCCAGCAGCCCGGCGAACGCCTACGAGCAGTACTTC.

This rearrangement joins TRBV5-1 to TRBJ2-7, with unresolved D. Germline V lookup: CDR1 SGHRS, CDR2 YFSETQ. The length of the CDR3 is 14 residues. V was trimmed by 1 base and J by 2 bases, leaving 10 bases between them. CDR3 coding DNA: TGCGCCAGCAGCTTGTCGGACGTGGCCTACGAGCAGTACTTC. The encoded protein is CASSLSDVAYEQYF.

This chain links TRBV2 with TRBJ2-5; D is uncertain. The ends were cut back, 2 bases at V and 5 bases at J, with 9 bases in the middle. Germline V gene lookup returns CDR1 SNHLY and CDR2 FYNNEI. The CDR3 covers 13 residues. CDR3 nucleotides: TGTGCCAGCAGTGAAAAAGCCGAGGAGACCCAGTACTTC. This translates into CASSEKAEETQYF.

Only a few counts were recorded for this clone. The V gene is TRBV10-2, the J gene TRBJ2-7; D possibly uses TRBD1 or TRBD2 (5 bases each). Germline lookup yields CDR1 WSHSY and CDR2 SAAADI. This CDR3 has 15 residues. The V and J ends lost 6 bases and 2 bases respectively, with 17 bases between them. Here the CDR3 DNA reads TGCGCCAGCAGCCCCCCGGGGCGCCTGACCTACGAGCAGTACTTC. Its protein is CASSPPGRLTYEQYF.